This T cell receptor beta chain was identified during a study of Ad26.COV2.S vaccination and SARS-CoV-2 variants. Study information: Donor had been placed in the Ad26.COV2.S arm of the COV1001 trial.

Treatment given: some 20 received Ad26.COV2.S at low or high dose, single or two shots; five or six received placebo; per-sample allocation not given. The study sampled participants on day 63 after the first vaccine or placebo injection. Remarks on this clone: What it recognizes is unknown.

Assay used: immunoSEQ multiplex PCR; TCRdb lists only in-frame clones, some missing. The profile covers 300,000 to 400,000 clones, with almost 90% appearing a single time and 4.5% to 5.5% taken by the ten largest. Study-wide findings and caveats: It is possible that the TCR breadth and depth analyses underestimated the total T cell responses.

The clonotype originates from a person aged 18-65 years who received the Ad26.COV2.S COVID-19 vaccine or a placebo. The sequencing used peripheral blood, collected in a trial of Ad26.COV2.S vaccine versus placebo.

Here the CDR3 DNA reads TGTGCCAGCAGCCCCGTTGACCCGGGACAGTTATCTTCCACCGGGGAGCTGTTTTTT. Amino acids: CASSPVDPGQLSSTGELFF. This chain links TRBV4-2 with TRBJ2-2; TRBD1 matches at 7 bases. The CDR3 extends over 19 amino acids. V gave up 4 bases and J gave up 4 bases; unmatched junction bases: 18. Germline-derived CDR1 and CDR2 are LGHNA and YNFKEQ.